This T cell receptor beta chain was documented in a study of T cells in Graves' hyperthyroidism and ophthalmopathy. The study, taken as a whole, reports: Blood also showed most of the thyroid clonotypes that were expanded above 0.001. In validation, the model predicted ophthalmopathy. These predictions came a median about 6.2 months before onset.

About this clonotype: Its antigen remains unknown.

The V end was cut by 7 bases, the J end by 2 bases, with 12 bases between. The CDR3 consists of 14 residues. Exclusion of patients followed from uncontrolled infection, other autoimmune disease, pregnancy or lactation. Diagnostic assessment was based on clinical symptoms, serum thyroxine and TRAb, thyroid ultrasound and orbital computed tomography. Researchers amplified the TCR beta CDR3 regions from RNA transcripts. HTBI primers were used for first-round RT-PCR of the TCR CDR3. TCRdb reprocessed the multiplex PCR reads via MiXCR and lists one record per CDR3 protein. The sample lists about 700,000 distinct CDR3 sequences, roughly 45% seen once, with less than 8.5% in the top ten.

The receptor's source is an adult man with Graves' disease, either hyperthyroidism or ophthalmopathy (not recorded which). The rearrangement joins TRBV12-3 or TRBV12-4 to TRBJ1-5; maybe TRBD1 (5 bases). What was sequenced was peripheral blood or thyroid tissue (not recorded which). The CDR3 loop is CASTLRGGNQPQHF. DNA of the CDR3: TGTGCCAGCACCCTGAGAGGGGGCAATCAGCCCCAGCATTTT.